This record looks at one T cell receptor (beta chain) sequence and its context. Its target is unknown. CDR3 size: 16 residues. Germline assignment: CDR1 SGHTA and CDR2 FQGTGA. The junction had 4 bases not matched to a gene; V was cut back by 0 bases and J by 6 bases. The sample comes from a study of cytomegalovirus exposure and HLA in healthy donors. A multiplex PCR was run with 60 Vbeta primers and 13 Jbeta primers. Produced via immunoSEQ multiplex PCR; TCRdb's table is partial and in-frame only. Altogether 150,000 to 250,000 clones are present, 82% being singletons, with the ten largest covering approximately 6.5%. General study results and limits: Several of the most significant clusters appeared linked to common viral pathogens, based on a later analysis. An observed cluster of highly shared sequence variants was recorded as a likely sequencing artifact. Roughly uniform depth of sequencing across donors was assumed in presence/absence analyses.

The J gene is TRBJ2-4, the V gene TRBV7-3; 11 nucleotides match TRBD2. This sequence originates from a woman between 45 and 60 years old in good health and CMV-seropositive. The sample was PBMCs. Written as DNA, the CDR3 is TGTGCCAGCAGCTTAACTAGCGGGAGGGCCGGAAACATTCAGTACTTC. Its translation is CASSLTSGRAGNIQYF.